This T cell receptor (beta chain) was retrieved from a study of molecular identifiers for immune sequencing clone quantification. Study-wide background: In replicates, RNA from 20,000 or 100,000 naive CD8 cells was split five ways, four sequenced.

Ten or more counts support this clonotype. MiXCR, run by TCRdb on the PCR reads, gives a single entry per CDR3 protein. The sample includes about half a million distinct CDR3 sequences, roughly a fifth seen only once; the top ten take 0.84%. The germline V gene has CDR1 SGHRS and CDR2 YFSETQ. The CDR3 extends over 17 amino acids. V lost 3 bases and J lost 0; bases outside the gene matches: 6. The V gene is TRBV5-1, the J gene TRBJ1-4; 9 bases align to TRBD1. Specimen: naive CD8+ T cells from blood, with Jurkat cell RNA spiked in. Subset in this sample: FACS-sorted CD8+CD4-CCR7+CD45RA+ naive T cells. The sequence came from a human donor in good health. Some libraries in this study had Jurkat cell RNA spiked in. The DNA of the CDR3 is TGCGCCAGCAGCTGGGACAGGGAGGATGCAACTAATGAAAAACTGTTTTTT. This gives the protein CASSWDREDATNEKLFF.